This is a list of T cell receptor beta chains from one sample in a study of regulatory T cells in long-lasting Graves disease. TCRdb itself ran the multiplex PCR reads through MiXCR, one entry per CDR3 protein. The top ten hold less than 45% of the sample, which has hundreds of thousands of distinct CDR3 sequences, under 20% seen once. This sample comprised peripheral blood mononuclear cells (PBMCs), obtained at new diagnosis, from a patient treated with antithyroid drugs. These TCRs come from a female donor with Graves disease. Each CDR3 is given with its conserved first and last residue. Each record gives: V gene, clone size, J gene, D gene, CDR3 DNA, CDR3 protein. D genes are given only for firm matches. Rows may omit the clone size; those that give it use once, few, many or a size class.

V: TRBV12-3/TRBV12-4; size: many; J: TRBJ2-7; D: TRBD2; DNA: TGTGCCAGCAGTACCACCGGGGGGAGGTTCTTCGACGAGCAGTACTTC; CDR3: CASSTTGGRFFDEQYF
V: TRBV27; size: NA; J: TRBJ2-7; D: NA; DNA: TGTGCCAGCTGCCCGAGGGACTTTCCCTACGAGCAGTACTTC; CDR3: CASCPRDFPYEQYF
V: TRBV10-2; size: many; J: TRBJ1-4; D: NA; DNA: TGCGCCAGCAGTGAGGAGGTGGCGGCTAATGAAAAACTGTTTTTT; CDR3: CASSEEVAANEKLFF
V: TRBV11-3; size: NA; J: TRBJ2-1; D: NA; DNA: TGTGCCAGCAGCGAAATAGGGGGGCGAGATGAGCAGTTCTTC; CDR3: CASSEIGGRDEQFF
V: TRBV11-2; size: NA; J: TRBJ2-7; D: NA; DNA: TGTGCCAGCAGTACGAGGAAGGACGGGAGAACCTACGAGCAGTACTTC; CDR3: CASSTRKDGRTYEQYF
V: TRBV6-5; size: NA; J: TRBJ1-3; D: NA; DNA: TGTGCCAGCAGTTACGGTTCAGAAACTGGAAACACCATATATTTT; CDR3: CASSYGSETGNTIYF
V: TRBV12-3/TRBV12-4; size: many; J: TRBJ1-1; D: NA; DNA: TGTGCCAGCAGTCCTAGCGTTGGGGTAATCACTGAAGCTTTCTTT; CDR3: CASSPSVGVITEAFF
V: TRBV27; size: many; J: TRBJ1-1; D: NA; DNA: TGTGCCAGCAGTCCAGGCCGCAGGAGCTTTGAAGCTTTCTTT; CDR3: CASSPGRRSFEAFF
V: TRBV28; size: many; J: TRBJ2-2; D: NA; DNA: TGTGCCAGCAGTTTCCCCGGGACGAACACCGGGGAGCTGTTTTTT; CDR3: CASSFPGTNTGELFF
V: TRBV12-3/TRBV12-4; size: many; J: TRBJ2-3; D: TRBD2; DNA: TGTGCCAGCAGTTCCCCTCACTCGAAGACTAGCCCAGATACGCAATATTTT; CDR3: CASSSPHSKTSPDTQYF
V: TRBV11-3; size: many; J: TRBJ2-1; D: NA; DNA: TGTGCCAGCAGCTTAGAGGGCAGGGGCCGAACTAGCGTCCACAATGAGCAGTTCTTC; CDR3: CASSLEGRGRTSVHNEQFF